Below are 13 T cell receptor beta chains sequenced from a single sample in a study of response to subunit inactivated influenza vaccine. TCRdb re-derived calls from the RT-PCR reads in MiXCR, one entry per CDR3 protein. The table records 600,000 to 850,000 distinct CDR3 sequences, around 15% of them present only once. The source material was PBMCs from blood, sampled less than 15 days before vaccination. The receptor set was obtained from a man in his fifties who received an inactivated influenza vaccine.

A few counts support this clonotype. The rearrangement uses TRBV5-1 and TRBJ2-2, with D perhaps TRBD2 (6 bases). CDR1 and CDR2 from the germline V gene are SGHRS and YFSETQ. V lost 1 base to trimming and J lost 8 bases, with 12 bases between them. The CDR3 runs 14 residues. The CDR3 spells CASSLMEGVGELFF. CDR3 in DNA: TGCGCCAGCAGCTTGATGGAGGGTGTTGGGGAGCTGTTTTTT.

The chain has TRBV20-1 and TRBJ2-7; 7 positions match TRBD1. V dropped 6 bases and J dropped 4; count of bases not matched to a gene: 12. Germline values: CDR1 DFQATT, CDR2 SNEGSKA (reference sequence). CDR3 length: 14 residues. The CDR3 protein is CSAYDRDSLYEQYF. CDR3 sequence (DNA): TGCAGTGCGTACGATCGGGACAGCCTGTACGAGCAGTACTTC.

This clonotype was found many times. This rearrangement joins TRBV30 to TRBJ2-1, with D uncertain. V was cut by 0 bases and J by 9 bases, with 3 bases left in between. The germline V gene encodes CDR1 GTSNPN and CDR2 SVGIG (reference sequence). The CDR3 has 10 amino acids. This CDR3 is CAWSVREQFF. The CDR3 DNA is TGTGCCTGGAGTGTACGTGAGCAGTTCTTC. Variable domain in full (rest from reference TRBV30 and TRBJ2-1): SQTIHQWPATLVQPVGSPLSLECTVEGTSNPNLYWYRQAAGRGLQLLFYSVGIGQISSEVPQNLSASRPQDRQFILSSKKLLLSDSGFYLCAWSVREQFFGPGTRLTVL.

CDR3 nucleotides: TGTGCCAGCCTGGGGGGGCTAGCCAAAAACATTCAGTACTTC. Translation: CASLGGLAKNIQYF. This chain uses TRBV2 with TRBJ2-4; D possibly corresponds to TRBD2 (7 bases). The germline gives CDR1 SNHLY, CDR2 FYNNEI. The CDR3 contains 14 residues. V gave up 8 bases and J gave up 0 bases, with 11 bases separating them.

The rearrangement links TRBV5-1 to TRBJ2-3; no firm D call. Looked up from germline, CDR1 is SGHRS and CDR2 is YFSETQ. The CDR3 sequence is 15 residues long. V lost 0 bases and J lost 2, with 10 bases in between. For the CDR3, the DNA is TGCGCCAGCAGCTTGGAAGGGTTTCCCACAGATACGCAGTATTTT. The encoded protein is CASSLEGFPTDTQYF. Full variable domain (outside the CDR3, taken from reference TRBV5-1 and TRBJ2-3): KAGVTQTPRYLIKTRGQQVTLSCSPISGHRSVSWYQQTPGQGLQFLFEYFSETQRNKGNFPGRFSGRQFSNSRSEMNVSTLELGDSALYLCASSLEGFPTDTQYFGPGTRLTVL.

V usage is TRBV20-1 and J usage is TRBJ2-7; weak D call: TRBD2 (6 bases). Germline-derived CDR1 and CDR2 are DFQATT and SNEGSKA (reference sequence). The CDR3 runs to 15 residues. The V gene lost 6 bases and the J gene lost 5 bases, with 23 bases spanning the gap. As DNA, the CDR3 is TGCAGTGCCCGAGAACCGGTAGCGGCAGCCAACGAGCAGTACTTC. It is translated as CSAREPVAAANEQYF.

The chain couples TRBV5-1 to TRBJ2-3; D is unclear. CDR1 and CDR2 (germline): SGHRS, YFSETQ. V was shortened by 0 bases and J by 6 bases, with 26 bases between the two germline ends. CDR3 length equals 19 residues. The CDR3 bases are TGCGCCAGCAGCTTGGTAAAAGGTCGGCAGAGCAGCCCGGCGGATACGCAGTATTTT. This translates into CASSLVKGRQSSPADTQYF.

This chain connects TRBV12-3 or TRBV12-4 to TRBJ2-1, with a tentative D call TRBD2 (5 bases). The CDR3 has 14 amino acids. V was clipped by 2 bases and J by 8 bases, with 13 bases between them. Written as DNA, the CDR3 is TGTGCCAGCAGTTTAATCCTAGCTGGCCATGAGCAGTTCTTC. Its translation: CASSLILAGHEQFF.

This clonotype was found a few times. V and J are TRBV20-1 and TRBJ2-2, with 14 bases matching TRBD2. The CDR3 is made up of 14 amino acids. The trim removed 6 bases at V and 8 bases at J, leaving 5 bases unmatched. In germline, CDR1 is DFQATT, CDR2 SNEGSKA (reference sequence). The CDR3 sequence is CSAKGLAGVGELFF. In DNA form, the CDR3 reads TGCAGTGCCAAGGGACTAGCGGGGGTAGGGGAGCTGTTTTTT.

Concerning this clonotype: A much more abundant neighbour one base away suggests this may be a read error. The rearrangement links TRBV28 to TRBJ2-1, with D perhaps TRBD2 (5 bases). The CDR3 runs to 15 residues. Looked up from germline, CDR1 is MDHEN and CDR2 is SYDVKM. CDR3: CVSSFNGKDEGEQFF. CDR3 in DNA: TGTGTCAGCAGTTTTAACGGGAAAGATGAGGGTGAGCAGTTCTTC.

This clonotype came up a few times. This chain joins TRBV5-1 and TRBJ2-7; D is undetermined. V was cut by 0 bases and J by 1 base, with 5 bases left in between. CDR3 size: 13 residues. Looked up from germline, CDR1 is SGHRS and CDR2 is YFSETQ. The CDR3 DNA reads TGCGCCAGCAGCTTGGACCAGTCCTACGAGCAGTACTTC. As protein: CASSLDQSYEQYF.

The chain combines TRBV5-5 with TRBJ1-2; D uncertain. Germline V CDR1 and CDR2: SGHKS, YYEKEE (reference sequence). The CDR3 has 13 amino acids. V was shortened by 2 bases and J by 3 bases, with 8 bases between the two germline ends. CDR3 sequence: CASSFRRDYGYTF. The CDR3 DNA reads TGTGCCAGCAGCTTCAGGCGAGACTATGGCTACACCTTC.

This clonotype was seen a few times. The chain couples TRBV11-1 to TRBJ2-7; tentatively, D is TRBD2 (6 bases). The CDR3 spans 13 residues. Germline-derived CDR1 and CDR2 are SGHAT and FQDESV (reference sequence). V shed 3 bases and J shed 5 bases, with 11 bases lying between them. The CDR3 here is CASSLGGFNEQYF. CDR3 DNA sequence: TGTGCCAGCAGCTTGGGAGGTTTTAACGAGCAGTACTTC.